Presented here are 8 T cell receptor beta chains from one specimen sequenced in a study of blood T cell repertoires in COVID-19. TCRdb keeps only in-frame clones here, not all; method: immunoSEQ multiplex PCR. The data hold around 110,000 clones, with 80% to 90% observed a single time. The sequencing input was peripheral blood. These receptors all stem from a man aged 35 to 55 with active or convalescent COVID-19.

The J gene is TRBJ2-1, the V gene TRBV9, with 14 bases fitting TRBD2. The CDR3 totals 17 residues. Germline CDR1 SGDLS, CDR2 YYNGEE. Trimming took 4 bases from V and 8 from J; bases not matched to a gene: 11. CDR3 coding DNA: TGTGCCAGCAGCCCCGTCCCAGGACTAGCGGGAGGTCATGAGCAGTTCTTC. Translating gives CASSPVPGLAGGHEQFF. The entire variable domain, with the rest obtained from reference TRBV9 and TRBJ2-1, is as follows: DSGVTQTPKHLITATGQRVTLRCSPRSGDLSVYWYQQSLDQGLQFLIQYYNGEERAKGNILERFSAQQFPDLHSELNLSSLELGDSALYFCASSPVPGLAGGHEQFFGPGTRLTVL.

V usage is TRBV7-9 and J usage is TRBJ1-4, with D possibly TRBD1 on 5 matching bases. Looked up from germline, CDR1 is SEHNR and CDR2 is FQNEAQ (reference sequence). This CDR3 spans 19 amino acids. V dropped 4 bases and J dropped 2 bases, with 23 bases sitting between them. CDR3 nucleotide sequence: TGTGCCAGCAGCTCCCCGCAGGGAACTGGGTGGTCGACTAATGAAAAACTGTTTTTT. This sequence encodes CASSSPQGTGWSTNEKLFF. Combining the CDR3 with reference TRBV7-9 and TRBJ1-4 gives the whole variable domain DTGVSQNPRHKITKRGQNVTFRCDPISEHNRLYWYRQTLGQGPEFLTYFQNEAQLEKSRLLSDRFSAERPKGSFSTLEIQRTEQGDSAMYLCASSSPQGTGWSTNEKLFFGSGTQLSVL.

The chain has TRBV29-1 and TRBJ2-7; 11 bases are shared with TRBD1. The CDR3 is 15 amino acids. J gave up 1 base and V 2 bases, and 4 bases lay outside the gene matches. In germline, CDR1 is SQVTM, CDR2 ANQGSEA. In DNA, the CDR3 is TGCAGCGTTGAATTCGGGGACAGGGGGTCCTACGAGCAGTACTTC. It codes for CSVEFGDRGSYEQYF.

The chain has TRBV10-1 and TRBJ2-1; D is uncertain. V was trimmed by 0 bases and J by 8 bases, leaving 11 bases between them. The CDR3 runs to 14 residues. Germline-derived CDR1 and CDR2 are WNHNN and SYGVQD (reference sequence). The CDR3 DNA reads as TGCGCCAGCAGTGAGTCGACTGCGGAATATGAGCAGTTCTTC. It encodes CASSESTAEYEQFF.

The chain carries TRBV6-5 and TRBJ2-5; 7 nucleotides agree with TRBD1. Germline CDR1 MNHEY, CDR2 SVGAGI. CDR3 length: 13 residues. V dropped 8 bases and J dropped 2; count of bases not matched to a gene: 5. The CDR3 sequence is CASSRDRQETQYF. The CDR3 region has the DNA TGTGCCAGCTCCCGGGACAGACAAGAGACCCAGTACTTC.

The chain links TRBV19 to TRBJ2-2; D not certain. Per germline, CDR1 LNHDA and CDR2 SQIVND (reference sequence). V shed 2 bases and J shed 2 bases, with 9 bases lying between them. CDR3 size: 15 residues. The CDR3 loop is CASSISLVNTGELFF. As DNA, the CDR3 is TGTGCCAGTAGTATAAGTCTAGTTAACACCGGGGAGCTGTTTTTT.

The CDR3 DNA is TGTGCCAGCAGCTTGCTTGGCAGGGGAGATCAGCCCCAGCATTTT. It translates to CASSLLGRGDQPQHF. The gene calls are TRBV5-6 and TRBJ1-5; tentatively, D is TRBD1 (6 bases). The CDR3 runs 15 residues. The V end lost 1 base, the J end lost 5 bases, and 13 bases lay between the germline ends. Germline loops: CDR1 SGHDT, CDR2 YYEEEE.

The chain links TRBV2 to TRBJ1-5; D may be TRBD1 (6 bases). The CDR3 totals 14 residues. The germline V and J ends were trimmed by 3 bases and 1 base, with 7 bases remaining between them. CDR1 and CDR2 from the germline V gene are SNHLY and FYNNEI. The CDR3 nucleotides are TGTGCCAGCAGTGATGGGACAAGCAATCAGCCCCAGCATTTT. Its protein product is CASSDGTSNQPQHF.